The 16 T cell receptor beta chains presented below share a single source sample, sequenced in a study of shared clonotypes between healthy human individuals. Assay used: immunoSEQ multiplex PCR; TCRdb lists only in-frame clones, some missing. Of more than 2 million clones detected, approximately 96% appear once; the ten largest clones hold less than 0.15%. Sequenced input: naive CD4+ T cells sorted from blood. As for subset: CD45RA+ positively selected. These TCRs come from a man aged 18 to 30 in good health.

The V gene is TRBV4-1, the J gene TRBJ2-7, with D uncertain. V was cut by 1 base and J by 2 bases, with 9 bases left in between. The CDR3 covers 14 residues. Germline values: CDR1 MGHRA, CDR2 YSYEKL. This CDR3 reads CASSQGPTTYEQYF. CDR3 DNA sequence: TGCGCCAGCAGCCAAGGACCGACCACCTACGAGCAGTACTTC.

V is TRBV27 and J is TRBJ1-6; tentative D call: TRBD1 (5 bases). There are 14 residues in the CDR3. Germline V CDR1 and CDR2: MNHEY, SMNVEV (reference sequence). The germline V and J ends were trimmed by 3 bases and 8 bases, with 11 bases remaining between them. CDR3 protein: CASSFGARDSPLHF. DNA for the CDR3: TGTGCCAGCAGTTTTGGGGCACGGGATTCACCCCTCCACTTT.

The CDR3 is CASSEGTGTGSLYEQYF. The CDR3 DNA reads as TGTGCCAGCAGTGAAGGCACCGGGACAGGGTCCTTATACGAGCAGTACTTC. The rearrangement joins TRBV6-1 to TRBJ2-7, with 9 bases identical to TRBD1. The V segment lost 1 base and the J segment 4 bases; nucleotides outside the gene matches: 11. The CDR3 consists of 17 residues. Germline CDR1 is MNHNS and CDR2 is SASEGT.

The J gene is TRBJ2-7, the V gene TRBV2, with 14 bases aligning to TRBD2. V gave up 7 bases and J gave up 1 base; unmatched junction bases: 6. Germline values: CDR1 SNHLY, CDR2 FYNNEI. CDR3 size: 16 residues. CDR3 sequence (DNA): TGTGCCAGCACCCTCGGACTAGCGGGGGGTTCCTACGAGCAGTACTTC. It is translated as CASTLGLAGGSYEQYF. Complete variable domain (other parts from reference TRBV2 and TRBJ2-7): EPEVTQTPSHQVTQMGQEVILRCVPISNHLYFYWYRQILGQKVEFLVSFYNNEISEKSEIFDDQFSVERPDGSNFTLKIRSTKLEDSAMYFCASTLGLAGGSYEQYFGPGTRLTVT.

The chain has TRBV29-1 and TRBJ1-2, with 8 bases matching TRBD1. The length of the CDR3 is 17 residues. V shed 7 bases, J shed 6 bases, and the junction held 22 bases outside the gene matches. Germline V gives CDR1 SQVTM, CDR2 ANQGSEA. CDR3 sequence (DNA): TGCAGCGCTGGAGGCCAGGGGGCGCTTAGGAGATCAGATGGCTACACCTTC. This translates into CSAGGQGALRRSDGYTF.

This chain's CDR3 is CASSEQGEKQYF. In DNA form, the CDR3 reads TGCGCCAGCAGTGAGCAGGGGGAAAAGCAGTACTTC. This chain joins TRBV10-2 and TRBJ2-7; 7 nucleotides agree with TRBD1. The CDR3 is made up of 12 amino acids. Germline V gene sequence: CDR1 WSHSY, CDR2 SAAADI. The J segment lost 8 bases and the V segment lost 2 bases, leaving 3 bases of the junction unmatched.

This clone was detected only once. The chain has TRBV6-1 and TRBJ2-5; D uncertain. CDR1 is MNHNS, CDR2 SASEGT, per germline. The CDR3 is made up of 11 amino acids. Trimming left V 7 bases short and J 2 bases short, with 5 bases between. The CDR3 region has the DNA TGTGCCAGCACCAGGCAAGAGACCCAGTACTTC. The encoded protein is CASTRQETQYF.

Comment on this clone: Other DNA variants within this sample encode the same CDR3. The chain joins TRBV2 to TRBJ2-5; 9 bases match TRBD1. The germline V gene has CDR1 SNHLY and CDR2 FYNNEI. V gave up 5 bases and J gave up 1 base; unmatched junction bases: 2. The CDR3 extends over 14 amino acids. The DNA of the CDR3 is TGTGCCAGCAGTCCGGACAGGGGCCAAGAGACCCAGTACTTC. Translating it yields CASSPDRGQETQYF.

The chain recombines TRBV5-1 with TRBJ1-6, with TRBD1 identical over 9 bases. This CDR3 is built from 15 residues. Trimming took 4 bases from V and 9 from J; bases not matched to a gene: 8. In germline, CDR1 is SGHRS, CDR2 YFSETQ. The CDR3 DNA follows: TGCGCCAGCAGCCCCCGGACAGGGGAGCGTTCACCCCTCCACTTT. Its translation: CASSPRTGERSPLHF.

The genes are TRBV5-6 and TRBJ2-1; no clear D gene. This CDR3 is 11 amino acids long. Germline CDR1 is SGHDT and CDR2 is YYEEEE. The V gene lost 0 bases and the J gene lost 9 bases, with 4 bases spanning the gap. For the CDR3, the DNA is TGTGCCAGCAGCTTGGGTAGTGAGCAGTTCTTC. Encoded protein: CASSLGSEQFF.

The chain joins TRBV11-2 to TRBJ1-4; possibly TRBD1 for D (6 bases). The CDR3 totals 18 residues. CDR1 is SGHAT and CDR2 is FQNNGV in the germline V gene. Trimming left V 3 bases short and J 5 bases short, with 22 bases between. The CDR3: CASSFGGPAGRGNEKLFF. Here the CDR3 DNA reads TGTGCCAGCAGCTTTGGGGGCCCGGCCGGTAGAGGGAATGAAAAACTGTTTTTT.

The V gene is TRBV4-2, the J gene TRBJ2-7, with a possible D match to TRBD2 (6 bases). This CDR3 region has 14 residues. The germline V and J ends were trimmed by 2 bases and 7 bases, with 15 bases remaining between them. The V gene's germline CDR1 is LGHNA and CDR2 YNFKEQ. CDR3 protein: CASSQSGLGGEQYF. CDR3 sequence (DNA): TGTGCCAGCAGCCAAAGCGGGCTAGGAGGGGAGCAGTACTTC.

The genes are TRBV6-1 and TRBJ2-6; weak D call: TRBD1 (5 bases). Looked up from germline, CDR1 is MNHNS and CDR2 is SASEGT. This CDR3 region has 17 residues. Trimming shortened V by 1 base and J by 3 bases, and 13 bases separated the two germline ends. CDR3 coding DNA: TGTGCCAGCAGTGAAGGGGAAGGGGCGCTTGGGGCCAACGTCCTGACTTTC. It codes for CASSEGEGALGANVLTF.

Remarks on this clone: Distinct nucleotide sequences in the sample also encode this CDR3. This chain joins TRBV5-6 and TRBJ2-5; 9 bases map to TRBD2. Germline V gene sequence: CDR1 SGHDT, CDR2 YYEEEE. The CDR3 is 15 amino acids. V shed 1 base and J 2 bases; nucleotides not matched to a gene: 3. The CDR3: CASSLLAGGQETQYF. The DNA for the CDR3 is TGTGCCAGCAGCTTGTTGGCGGGGGGGCAAGAGACCCAGTACTTC.

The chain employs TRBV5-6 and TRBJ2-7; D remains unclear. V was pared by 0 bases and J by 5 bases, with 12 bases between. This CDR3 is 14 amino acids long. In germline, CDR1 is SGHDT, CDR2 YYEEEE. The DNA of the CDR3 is TGTGCCAGCAGCTTGGGGAGCCCGGGCGACGAGCAGTACTTC. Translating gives CASSLGSPGDEQYF.

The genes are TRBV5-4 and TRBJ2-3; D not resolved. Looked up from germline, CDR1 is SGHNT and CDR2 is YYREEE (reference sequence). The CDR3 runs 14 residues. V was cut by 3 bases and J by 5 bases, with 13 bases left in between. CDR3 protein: CASSSKSREDTQYF. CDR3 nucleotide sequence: TGTGCCAGCAGCTCCAAATCTAGAGAAGATACGCAGTATTTT.